Shown below are 17 T cell receptor beta chains from a single sample sequenced in a study of early T cells in non-severe SARS-CoV-2 infection. TCRdb processed the 5' RACE reads anew with MiXCR; each CDR3 protein has one entry. The table lists about 76,000 distinct CDR3 sequences, approximately 10% of them singletons, with about 4.8% in the top ten. Sequencing used whole blood. These receptors were taken from an adult who was a healthcare worker with PCR-confirmed SARS-CoV-2 infection or an uninfected control (not recorded which).

The sample holds many counts of this clonotype. J is TRBJ2-7 and V is TRBV7-9; tentatively, D is TRBD1 (5 bases). V lost 9 bases to trimming and J lost 2 bases, with 8 bases between them. CDR3 length equals 11 residues. The germline CDR1 and CDR2 sequences are SEHNR and FQNEAQ (reference sequence). The CDR3 region has the DNA TGTGCCAGTCAGGGCGCCTACGAGCAGTACTTC. Amino acids: CASQGAYEQYF.

This clonotype was seen ten or more times. The V call is TRBV7-2, the J call TRBJ2-1; D uncertain. The CDR3 totals 17 residues. V was pared by 1 base and J by 8 bases, with 21 bases between. Per the germline V gene, CDR1 is SGHTA and CDR2 is FQGNSA. CDR3 sequence: CASSLDPGWTTSDEQFF. CDR3 DNA: TGTGCCAGCAGCTTAGATCCTGGGTGGACGACGAGCGATGAGCAGTTCTTC.

This chain links TRBV5-1 with TRBJ2-5, with D maybe TRBD1 (5 bases). The CDR3 consists of 17 residues. With 4 bases removed from V and 1 base from J, the gap between germline ends came to 20 bases. CDR1 and CDR2 from the germline V gene are SGHRS and YFSETQ. The CDR3 region has the DNA TGCGCCAGCAGCCCTGGACGGACGACAAGGGGCCAAGAGACCCAGTACTTC. Protein: CASSPGRTTRGQETQYF.

This clonotype was counted between two and nine times. The rearrangement links TRBV27 to TRBJ1-1; D call uncertain. Germline V lookup: CDR1 MNHEY, CDR2 SMNVEV (reference sequence). The CDR3 is made up of 14 amino acids. Between the trimmed V and J ends, which lost 3 bases and 1 base, there was a span of 9 bases. Here the CDR3 DNA reads TGTGCCAGCAGTTTTGGACCCTCGAACACTGAAGCTTTCTTT. It translates to CASSFGPSNTEAFF.

In this sample, this clonotype turned up a few times. CDR3 loop: CASSSMGGYNEQFF. The CDR3 DNA sequence: TGTGCCAGCAGCTCCATGGGGGGGTACAATGAGCAGTTCTTC. The J gene is TRBJ2-1, the V gene TRBV11-2; 7 bases agree with TRBD2. V shed 4 bases, J shed 4 bases, and the junction held 4 bases outside the gene matches. Germline values: CDR1 SGHAT, CDR2 FQNNGV. The CDR3 contains 14 residues. Using reference TRBV11-2 and TRBJ2-1 for the parts outside the CDR3, the full variable domain is EAGVAQSPRYKIIEKRQSVAFWCNPISGHATLYWYQQILGQGPKLLIQFQNNGVVDDSQLPKDRFSAERLKGVDSTLKIQPAKLEDSAVYLCASSSMGGYNEQFFGPGTRLTVL.

This clonotype has just a few counts. The rearrangement links TRBV2 to TRBJ1-5; the D gene is possibly TRBD1 (5 bases). This CDR3 region has 15 residues. Germline CDR1 is SNHLY and CDR2 is FYNNEI. V shed 7 bases and J shed 0 bases, with 13 bases lying between them. The CDR3 is CASTPVRDSNQPQHF. The CDR3 DNA reads TGTGCCAGCACCCCGGTCAGGGATAGCAATCAGCCCCAGCATTTT. Variable domain in full (rest from reference TRBV2 and TRBJ1-5): EPEVTQTPSHQVTQMGQEVILRCVPISNHLYFYWYRQILGQKVEFLVSFYNNEISEKSEIFDDQFSVERPDGSNFTLKIRSTKLEDSAMYFCASTPVRDSNQPQHFGDGTRLSIL.

Many counts were recorded for this clonotype. The V and J genes are TRBV12-3 or TRBV12-4 and TRBJ2-7; 10 bases fit TRBD2. The junction had 11 bases not matched to a gene; V was cut back by 8 bases and J by 4 bases. The CDR3 is 15 residues long. CDR3 region: CASLDASGGSYEQYF. The CDR3 nucleotides read TGTGCCAGCTTAGACGCTAGCGGGGGATCTTACGAGCAGTACTTC.

As for this clonotype: The junction shows a germline mismatch at one end, possibly a read error. The rearrangement uses TRBV7-7 and TRBJ2-3; 8 positions agree with TRBD1. The CDR3 has 14 residues. Germline V gene sequence: CDR1 SSHAT, CDR2 FNYEAQ (reference sequence). The CDR3 nucleotides read TGTGCCCTAGGACAGGGATATAGCACAGTTACGCAGTATTTT. This sequence encodes CALGQGYSTVTQYF.

This clonotype has at least ten counts. V and J are TRBV5-1 and TRBJ2-7, with 10 bases aligning to TRBD1. J was trimmed by 6 bases and V by 4 bases; bases with no gene match: 10. This CDR3 contains 15 residues. The germline gives CDR1 SGHRS, CDR2 YFSETQ. This chain's CDR3 is CASSPGQGGGGEQYF. The CDR3 nucleotides are TGCGCCAGCAGCCCCGGACAGGGGGGTGGGGGCGAGCAGTACTTC.

This clonotype was detected ten times or more. This sequence joins TRBV11-1 and TRBJ2-7; TRBD1 matches 7 bases. Trimming at V came to 5 bases and at J to 3 bases, leaving 10 bases not matched to a gene. Germline lookup yields CDR1 SGHAT and CDR2 FQDESV (reference sequence). This CDR3 spans 15 amino acids. The CDR3 DNA reads TGTGCCAGCAGCCTCACCGAGGGGGCGGGCTACGAGCAGTACTTC. Translating it yields CASSLTEGAGYEQYF.

The rearrangement joins TRBV19 to TRBJ2-7; D is uncertain. The germline CDR1 and CDR2 sequences are LNHDA and SQIVND (reference sequence). V lost 6 bases and J 0 bases, leaving 9 bases between the germline ends. CDR3 length: 13 residues. In DNA form, the CDR3 reads TGTGCCAGTAGAAGTCCCCCCTCCTACGAGCAGTACTTC. Translated: CASRSPPSYEQYF.

Here the CDR3 DNA reads TGCGCCAGCAGCTTGGGACAGGGGAGGATGGCAACTAATGAAAAACTGTTTTTT. Protein product: CASSLGQGRMATNEKLFF. V is TRBV5-1 and J is TRBJ1-4, with 8 nucleotides matching TRBD1. The CDR3 is 18 amino acids. The ends lost 0 bases at V and 0 bases at J; junction bases unmatched: 7. Germline V gene data show CDR1 as SGHRS and CDR2 as YFSETQ.

The table lists this clonotype with many counts. The chain has TRBV11-2 and TRBJ1-2; no clear D. Germline-derived CDR1 and CDR2 are SGHAT and FQNNGV. CDR3 length: 12 amino acids. V lost 5 bases to trimming and J lost 4 bases, with 8 bases between them. DNA for the CDR3: TGTGCCAGCAGCGAAGGGAGCTATGGCTACACCTTC. Protein sequence: CASSEGSYGYTF.

The chain couples TRBV6-7 to TRBJ2-7; 7 bases match TRBD1. TRBV6-7 is an ORF; its function is uncertain. The trim removed 2 bases at V and 2 bases at J, leaving 6 bases unmatched. The CDR3 has 15 amino acids. CDR3 amino acids: CASSYDRASTYEQYF. The CDR3 nucleotides read TGTGCCAGCAGTTACGACAGGGCCTCCACCTACGAGCAGTACTTC.

This chain connects TRBV2 to TRBJ2-7; no definite D call. Germline V CDR1 and CDR2: SNHLY, FYNNEI. Between the trimmed V and J ends, which lost 4 bases and 4 bases, there was a span of 5 bases. The length of the CDR3 is 11 residues. The CDR3 reads CASSGQYEQYF. The CDR3 nucleotides are TGTGCCAGCAGTGGCCAGTACGAGCAGTACTTC.

The gene calls are TRBV5-1 and TRBJ2-7; D call uncertain. The CDR3 covers 13 residues. V lost 6 bases to trimming and J lost 6 bases, with 16 bases between them. Germline V lookup: CDR1 SGHRS, CDR2 YFSETQ. The CDR3 protein is CASMAENAREQYF. In DNA form, the CDR3 reads TGCGCCAGCATGGCGGAGAACGCCCGCGAGCAGTACTTC.

CDR3 region: CSVGDRGNTQYF. The CDR3 DNA is TGCAGCGTAGGGGACAGGGGAAATACGCAGTATTTT. This rearrangement joins TRBV29-1 to TRBJ2-3, with 10 bases lining up with TRBD1. V shed 6 bases, J shed 7 bases, and the junction held 4 bases outside the gene matches. Germline-derived CDR1 and CDR2 are SQVTM and ANQGSEA. The length of the CDR3 is 12 residues.